Listed below are T cell receptor beta chains from one sample, sequenced in a study of blood T cell repertoires in COVID-19. TCRdb's copy holds only in-frame clones and misses some; the assay was immunoSEQ multiplex PCR. The sample lists approximately 94,000 clones, 85% seen once, with 10% to 15% in the top ten. The sequenced material came from peripheral blood. Source of these receptors: a human donor in a cohort sampled during active COVID-19. The CDR3 runs from the conserved cysteine through the conserved F or W. A D gene is named only where the DNA matches it firmly. Clone sizes are given selectively: once, few, many, or a class where the clone is expanded.

>TRBJ1-6|TRBD1|many|TRBV30
CAWRGQFEGSPLHF
TGTGCCTGGAGGGGACAGTTTGAAGGTTCACCCCTCCACTTT
>TRBJ2-5|TRBD2|once|TRBV27
CASSGLAGGSGLKKTQYF
TGTGCCAGCAGCGGACTAGCGGGGGGGTCCGGTCTTAAAAAGACCCAGTACTTC
>TRBJ1-5|.|.|TRBV19
CASLPSKNSNQPQHF
TGTGCCAGCCTCCCGAGTAAGAATAGCAATCAGCCCCAGCATTTT
>TRBJ2-7|.|once|TRBV1
CTSSQVQLSYEQYF
TGCACCAGCAGCCAAGTTCAGTTGTCTTACGAGCAGTACTTC
>TRBJ2-2|TRBD1|.|TRBV5-4
CASSPTPGQGIAGELFF
TGTGCCAGCAGCCCTACGCCGGGACAGGGGATCGCCGGGGAGCTGTTTTTT
>TRBJ1-4|.|.|TRBV6-2/TRBV6-3
CASSYPRDSGNEKLFF
TGTGCCAGCAGTTACCCCCGGGACTCCGGGAATGAAAAACTGTTTTTT
>TRBJ2-5|TRBD2|.|TRBV18
CASSPPAGFQETQYF
TGTGCCAGCTCACCACCAGCGGGGTTCCAAGAGACCCAGTACTTC
>TRBJ1-5|TRBD1|.|TRBV2
CASSTDRVAAQPQHF
TGTGCCAGCAGTACTGACAGGGTGGCAGCGCAGCCCCAGCATTTT
>TRBJ1-4|TRBD1|.|TRBV2
CASSGPGQSYEKLFF
TGTGCCAGCAGTGGCCCGGGACAGAGTTATGAAAAACTGTTTTTT
>TRBJ1-1|.|.|TRBV6-2/TRBV6-3
CASSLGFWSGGTEAFF
TGTGCCAGCAGCCTCGGGTTCTGGTCCGGGGGCACTGAAGCTTTCTTT
>TRBJ2-1|TRBD2|.|TRBV5-4
CASSLGAGGPNEQFF
TGTGCCAGCAGCTTGGGGGCGGGAGGCCCCAATGAGCAGTTCTTC
>TRBJ2-1|TRBD2|.|TRBV10-3
CAISEGGLSNNEQFF
TGTGCCATCAGTGAGGGGGGACTATCAAACAATGAGCAGTTCTTC
>TRBJ1-2|.|.|TRBV2
CASSFQYGYTF
TGTGCCAGCAGCTTCCAGTATGGCTACACCTTC
>TRBJ1-1|TRBD1|few|TRBV4-2
CASSQSTGVNTEAFF
TGTGCCAGCAGCCAGTCGACAGGGGTTAACACTGAAGCTTTCTTT
>TRBJ2-5|.|.|TRBV6-5
CASSRTMMGTQYF
TGTGCCAGCAGTAGGACTATGATGGGGACCCAGTACTTC
>TRBJ1-1|.|.|TRBV11-3
CASSLGRNTEAFF
TGTGCCAGCAGCTTAGGCAGGAACACTGAAGCTTTCTTT
>TRBJ2-5|TRBD2|.|TRBV2
CASSRVGGSETQYF
TGTGCCAGCAGTAGAGTGGGCGGGAGTGAGACCCAGTACTTC